This T cell receptor (beta chain) emerged from a study of patients and donors after allogeneic stem cell transplantation. A few counts support this clonotype. MiXCR was run by TCRdb on the RT-PCR reads, yielding one entry per CDR3 protein. The sample lists about 110,000 distinct CDR3 sequences, roughly 35% occurring once. V lost 0 bases, J lost 6 bases, and 18 bases lay in between. The germline V gene has CDR1 LNHNV and CDR2 YYDKDF (reference sequence). The CDR3 runs 17 residues. The sequence derives from a human donor who was either an allogeneic HSCT recipient or a stem cell or donor lymphocyte infusion donor (not recorded which). It is not recorded whose cells these are; they may come from a transplant donor. This sequence joins TRBV15 and TRBJ2-1; perhaps TRBD2 as D (6 bases). The specimen sequenced was blood, either unsorted or a sorted T cell fraction (not recorded which). The CDR3 loop reads CATSRERVGLAFNEQFF. The CDR3 DNA reads as TGTGCCACCAGCAGAGAAAGAGTGGGGCTAGCGTTCAATGAGCAGTTCTTC.